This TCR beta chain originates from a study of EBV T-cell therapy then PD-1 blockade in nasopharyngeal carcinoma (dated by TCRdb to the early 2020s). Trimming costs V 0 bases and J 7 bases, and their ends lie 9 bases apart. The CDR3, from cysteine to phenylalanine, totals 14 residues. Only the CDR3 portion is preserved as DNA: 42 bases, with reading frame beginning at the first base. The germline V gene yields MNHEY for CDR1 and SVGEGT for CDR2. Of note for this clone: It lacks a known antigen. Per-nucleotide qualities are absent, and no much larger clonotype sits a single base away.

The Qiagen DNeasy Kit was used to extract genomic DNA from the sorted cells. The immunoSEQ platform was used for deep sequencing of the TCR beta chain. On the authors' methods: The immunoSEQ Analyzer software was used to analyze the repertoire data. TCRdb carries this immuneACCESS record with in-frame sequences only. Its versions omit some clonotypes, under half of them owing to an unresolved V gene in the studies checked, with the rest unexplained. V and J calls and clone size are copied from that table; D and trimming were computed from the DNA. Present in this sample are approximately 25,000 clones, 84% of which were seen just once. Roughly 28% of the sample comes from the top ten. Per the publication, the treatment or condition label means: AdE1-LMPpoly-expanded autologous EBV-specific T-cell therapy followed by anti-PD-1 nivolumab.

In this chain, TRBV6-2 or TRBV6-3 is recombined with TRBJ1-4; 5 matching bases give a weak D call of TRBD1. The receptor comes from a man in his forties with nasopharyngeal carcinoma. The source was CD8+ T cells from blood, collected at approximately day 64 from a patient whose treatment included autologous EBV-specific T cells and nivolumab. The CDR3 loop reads CASSYSVGGEKLFF. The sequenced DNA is TGTGCCAGCAGTTACTCGGTCGGGGGTGAAAAACTGTTTTTT.